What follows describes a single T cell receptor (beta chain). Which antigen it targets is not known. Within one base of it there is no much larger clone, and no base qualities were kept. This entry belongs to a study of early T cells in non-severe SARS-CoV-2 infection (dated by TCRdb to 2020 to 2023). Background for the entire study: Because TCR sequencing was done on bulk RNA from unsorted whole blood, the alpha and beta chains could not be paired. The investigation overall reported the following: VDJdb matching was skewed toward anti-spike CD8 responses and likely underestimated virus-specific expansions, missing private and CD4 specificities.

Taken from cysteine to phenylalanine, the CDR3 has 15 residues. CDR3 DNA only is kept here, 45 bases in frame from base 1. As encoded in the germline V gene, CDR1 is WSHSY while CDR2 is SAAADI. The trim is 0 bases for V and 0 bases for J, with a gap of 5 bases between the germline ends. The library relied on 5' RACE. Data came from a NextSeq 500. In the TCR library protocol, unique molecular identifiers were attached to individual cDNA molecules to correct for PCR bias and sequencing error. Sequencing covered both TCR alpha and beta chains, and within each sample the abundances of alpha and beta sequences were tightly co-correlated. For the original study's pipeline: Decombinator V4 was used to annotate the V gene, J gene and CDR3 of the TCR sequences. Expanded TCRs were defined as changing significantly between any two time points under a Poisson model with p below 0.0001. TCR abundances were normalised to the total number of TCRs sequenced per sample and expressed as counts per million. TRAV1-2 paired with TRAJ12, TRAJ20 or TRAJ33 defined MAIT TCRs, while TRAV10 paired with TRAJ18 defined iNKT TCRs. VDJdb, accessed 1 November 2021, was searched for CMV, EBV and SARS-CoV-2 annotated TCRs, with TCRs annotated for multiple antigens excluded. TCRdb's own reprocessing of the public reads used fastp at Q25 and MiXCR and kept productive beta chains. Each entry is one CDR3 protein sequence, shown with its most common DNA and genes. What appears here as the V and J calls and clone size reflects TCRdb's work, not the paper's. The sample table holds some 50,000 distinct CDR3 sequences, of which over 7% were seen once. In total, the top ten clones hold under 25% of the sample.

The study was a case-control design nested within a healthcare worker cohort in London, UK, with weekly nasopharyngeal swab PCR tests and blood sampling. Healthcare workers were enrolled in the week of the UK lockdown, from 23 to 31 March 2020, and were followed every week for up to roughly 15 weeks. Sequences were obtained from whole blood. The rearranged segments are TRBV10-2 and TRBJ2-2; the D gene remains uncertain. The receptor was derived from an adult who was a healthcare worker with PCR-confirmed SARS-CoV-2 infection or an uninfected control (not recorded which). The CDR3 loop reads CASSESATNTGELFF. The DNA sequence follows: TGCGCCAGCAGTGAGTCGGCTACGAACACCGGGGAGCTGTTTTTT.